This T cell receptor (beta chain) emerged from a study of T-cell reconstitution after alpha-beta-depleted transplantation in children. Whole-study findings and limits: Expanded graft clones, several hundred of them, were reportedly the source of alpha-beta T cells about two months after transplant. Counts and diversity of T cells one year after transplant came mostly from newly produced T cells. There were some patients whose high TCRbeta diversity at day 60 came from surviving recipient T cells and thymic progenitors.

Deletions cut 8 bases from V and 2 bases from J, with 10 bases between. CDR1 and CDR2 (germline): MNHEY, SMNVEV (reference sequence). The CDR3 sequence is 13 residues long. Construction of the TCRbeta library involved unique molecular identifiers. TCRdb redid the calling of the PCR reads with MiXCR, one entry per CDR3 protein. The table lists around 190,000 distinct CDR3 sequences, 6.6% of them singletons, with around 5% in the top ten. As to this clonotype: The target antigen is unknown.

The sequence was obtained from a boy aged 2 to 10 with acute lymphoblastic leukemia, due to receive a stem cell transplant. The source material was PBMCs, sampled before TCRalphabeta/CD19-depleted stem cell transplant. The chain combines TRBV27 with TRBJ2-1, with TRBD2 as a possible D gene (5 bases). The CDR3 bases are TGTGCCAGCCAACCCGGGGCCTACAATGAGCAGTTCTTC. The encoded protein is CASQPGAYNEQFF.